This TCR beta chain is from a study of cytomegalovirus exposure and HLA in healthy donors. Points from the study as a whole: Researchers reported in a later analysis that common viral pathogens appeared linked to several top clusters. It was taken for granted in presence/absence analyses that sequencing depth across donors was roughly uniform.

Amplification used 60 Vbeta primers and 13 Jbeta primers. Using immunoSEQ multiplex PCR, the repertoire was profiled, and TCRdb retains in-frame clones only, with some absent. The sample includes around 90,000 clones, approximately 80% of them seen just once. This CDR3 is built from 15 residues. Germline CDR1 is SGDLS and CDR2 is YYNGEE. Trimming took 5 bases from V and 0 from J; bases not matched to a gene: 4. Concerning this clone itself: Its antigen is not known.

Sequences were obtained from PBMCs. The rearrangement joins TRBV9 to TRBJ1-4, with 7 bases aligning to TRBD1. The receptor was derived from a woman aged 40 to 50 in good health and CMV-seronegative. CDR3 sequence: CASREGTATNEKLFF. Written as DNA, the CDR3 is TGTGCCAGCAGAGAAGGGACAGCAACTAATGAAAAACTGTTTTTT.